This TCR beta chain originates from a study of human T cells and chemical hapten exposure. Time point given: patch test 3, about 24 weeks after DPC sensitization. Treatment of the sample: therapeutic diphenylcyclopropenone sensitization with weekly scalp DPC. Alopecia patients deemed DPC-suitable, aged 18 to 70, excluding pregnancy. Study results and limitations: High-frequency TCRs, those above 1 in 1000, stayed the same after DPC sensitization.

A word on this clonotype: Its target is unknown.

The CDR3 loop spans 21 amino acids. Germline V gene data show CDR1 as MDHEN and CDR2 as SYDVKM. Unmatched junction bases numbered 19, after V lost 4 bases and J lost 3 bases. TCRdb independently ran MiXCR on the RACE reads; one entry per CDR3 protein. Altogether about 200,000 distinct CDR3 sequences are present, roughly a quarter being singletons, with the ten largest covering 2% to 2.5%. This chain joins TRBV28 and TRBJ2-1; TRBD2 aligns across 12 bases. This TCR derives from a woman in her 40s with alopecia areata. Some clones in this sample may be carry-over from other donors' samples. Material: whole blood, obtained in connection with sensitization to the hapten diphenylcyclopropenone (DPC). The CDR3 coding sequence is TGTGCCAGCAGTTACCCCTTAAAGACTAGCGGGAGTCCCCACCTCTACAATGAGCAGTTCTTC. Amino acid sequence: CASSYPLKTSGSPHLYNEQFF.